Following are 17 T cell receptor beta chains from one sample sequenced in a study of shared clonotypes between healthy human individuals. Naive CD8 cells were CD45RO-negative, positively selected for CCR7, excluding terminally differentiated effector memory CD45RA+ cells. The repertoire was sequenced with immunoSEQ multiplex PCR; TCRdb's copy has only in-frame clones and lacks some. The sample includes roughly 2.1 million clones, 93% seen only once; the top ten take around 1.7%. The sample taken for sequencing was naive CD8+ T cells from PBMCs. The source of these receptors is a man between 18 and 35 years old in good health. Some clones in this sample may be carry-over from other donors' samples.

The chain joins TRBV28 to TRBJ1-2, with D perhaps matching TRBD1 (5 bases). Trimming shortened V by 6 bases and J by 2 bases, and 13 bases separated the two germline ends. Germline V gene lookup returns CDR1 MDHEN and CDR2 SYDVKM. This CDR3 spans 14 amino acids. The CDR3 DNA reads TGTGCCAGCAGCCGCACGGACAAGAACTATGGCTACACCTTC. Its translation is CASSRTDKNYGYTF.

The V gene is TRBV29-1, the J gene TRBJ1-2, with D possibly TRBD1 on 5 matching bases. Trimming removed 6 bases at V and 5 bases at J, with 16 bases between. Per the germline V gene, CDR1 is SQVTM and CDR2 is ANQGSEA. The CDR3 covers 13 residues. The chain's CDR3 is CSVLGAGDYGYTF. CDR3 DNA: TGCAGCGTGCTCGGGGCAGGAGATTATGGCTACACCTTC.

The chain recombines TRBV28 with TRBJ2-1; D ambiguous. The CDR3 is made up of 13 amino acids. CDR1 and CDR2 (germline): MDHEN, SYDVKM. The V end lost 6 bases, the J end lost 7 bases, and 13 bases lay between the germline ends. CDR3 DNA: TGTGCCAGCAGCCTACGACTTTCGAATGAGCAGTTCTTC. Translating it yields CASSLRLSNEQFF.

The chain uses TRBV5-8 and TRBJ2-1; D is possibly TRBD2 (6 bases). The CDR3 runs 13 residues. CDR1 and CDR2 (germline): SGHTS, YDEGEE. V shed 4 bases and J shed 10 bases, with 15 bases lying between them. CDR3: CASSPESRGEQFF. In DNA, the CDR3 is TGTGCCAGCAGCCCCGAATCTCGGGGGGAGCAGTTCTTC.

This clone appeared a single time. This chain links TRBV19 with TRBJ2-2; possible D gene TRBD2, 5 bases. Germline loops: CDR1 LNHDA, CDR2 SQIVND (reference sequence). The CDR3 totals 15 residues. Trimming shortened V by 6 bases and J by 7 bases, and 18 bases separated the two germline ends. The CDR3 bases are TGTGCCAGTAGCACTGCCCCGGGGTTTGGCGGGGAGCTGTTTTTT. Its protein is CASSTAPGFGGELFF. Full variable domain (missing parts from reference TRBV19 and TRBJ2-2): DGGITQSPKYLFRKEGQNVTLSCEQNLNHDAMYWYRQDPGQGLRLIYYSQIVNDFQKGDIAEGYSVSREKKESFPLTVTSAQKNPTAFYLCASSTAPGFGGELFFGEGSRLTVL.

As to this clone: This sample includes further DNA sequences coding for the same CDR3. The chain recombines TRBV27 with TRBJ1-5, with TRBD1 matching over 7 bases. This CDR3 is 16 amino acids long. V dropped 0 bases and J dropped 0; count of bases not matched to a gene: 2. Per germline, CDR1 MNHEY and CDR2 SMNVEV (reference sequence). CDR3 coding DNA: TGTGCCAGCAGTTTATCTCAGGGGGATAGCAATCAGCCCCAGCATTTT. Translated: CASSLSQGDSNQPQHF.

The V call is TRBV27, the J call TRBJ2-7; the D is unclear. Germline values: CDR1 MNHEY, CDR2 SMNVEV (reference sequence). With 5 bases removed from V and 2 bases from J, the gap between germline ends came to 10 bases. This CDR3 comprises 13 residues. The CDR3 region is CASSGQTPYEQYF. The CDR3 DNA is TGTGCCAGCAGTGGGCAGACCCCCTACGAGCAGTACTTC.

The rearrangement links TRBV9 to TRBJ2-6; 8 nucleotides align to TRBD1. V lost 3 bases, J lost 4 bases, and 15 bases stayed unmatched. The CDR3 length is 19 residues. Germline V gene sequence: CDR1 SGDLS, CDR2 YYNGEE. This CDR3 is CASSATRDRTPSGANVLTF. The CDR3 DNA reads TGTGCCAGCAGCGCAACCCGGGACAGGACGCCCTCGGGGGCCAACGTCCTGACTTTC.

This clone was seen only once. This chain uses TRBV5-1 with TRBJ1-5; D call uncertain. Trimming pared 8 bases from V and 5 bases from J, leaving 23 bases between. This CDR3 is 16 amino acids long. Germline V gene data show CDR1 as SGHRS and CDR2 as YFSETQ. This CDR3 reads CASTGRAAACYQPQHF. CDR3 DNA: TGCGCCAGTACGGGGAGGGCCGCCGCTTGTTATCAGCCCCAGCATTTT. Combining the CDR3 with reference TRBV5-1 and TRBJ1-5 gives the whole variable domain KAGVTQTPRYLIKTRGQQVTLSCSPISGHRSVSWYQQTPGQGLQFLFEYFSETQRNKGNFPGRFSGRQFSNSRSEMNVSTLELGDSALYLCASTGRAAACYQPQHFGDGTRLSIL.

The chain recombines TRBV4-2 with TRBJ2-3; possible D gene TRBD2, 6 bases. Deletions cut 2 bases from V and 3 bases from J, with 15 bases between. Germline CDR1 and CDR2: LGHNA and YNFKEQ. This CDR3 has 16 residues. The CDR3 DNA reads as TGTGCCAGCAGCCAATTAGCGGAAATTAGGACAGATACGCAGTATTTT. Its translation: CASSQLAEIRTDTQYF.

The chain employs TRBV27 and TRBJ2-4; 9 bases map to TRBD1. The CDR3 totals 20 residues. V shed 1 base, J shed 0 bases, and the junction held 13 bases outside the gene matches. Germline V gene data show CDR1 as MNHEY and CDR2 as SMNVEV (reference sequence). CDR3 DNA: TGTGCCAGCAGTTTATATGGGGACAGGGAGAACTTACTAGCCAAAAACATTCAGTACTTC. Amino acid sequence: CASSLYGDRENLLAKNIQYF.

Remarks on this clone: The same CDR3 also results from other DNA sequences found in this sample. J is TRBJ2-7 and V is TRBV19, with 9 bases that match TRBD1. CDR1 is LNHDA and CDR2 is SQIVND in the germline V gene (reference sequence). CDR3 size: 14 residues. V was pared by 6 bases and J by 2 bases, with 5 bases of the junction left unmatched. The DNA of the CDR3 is TGTGCCAGTAGCGCCGGGACAGGGACCTACGAGCAGTACTTC. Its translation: CASSAGTGTYEQYF.

The CDR3: CASSLFGTNQPQHF. In DNA, the CDR3 is TGTGCCAGCAGTTTATTTGGGACCAATCAGCCCCAGCATTTT. V usage is TRBV28 and J usage is TRBJ1-5; perhaps TRBD1 as D (5 bases). Germline V gene data show CDR1 as MDHEN and CDR2 as SYDVKM. The CDR3 totals 14 residues. Trimming cost V 1 base and J 3 bases, with 7 bases left between them. Full variable domain (outside the CDR3, taken from reference TRBV28 and TRBJ1-5): DVKVTQSSRYLVKRTGEKVFLECVQDMDHENMFWYRQDPGLGLRLIYFSYDVKMKEKGDIPEGYSVSREKKERFSLILESASTNQTSMYLCASSLFGTNQPQHFGDGTRLSIL.

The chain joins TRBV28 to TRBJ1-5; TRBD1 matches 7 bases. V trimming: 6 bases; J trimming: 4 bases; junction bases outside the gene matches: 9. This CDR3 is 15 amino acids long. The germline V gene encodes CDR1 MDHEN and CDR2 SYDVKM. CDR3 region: CASSPSGTVNQPQHF. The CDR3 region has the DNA TGTGCCAGCAGCCCCTCTGGGACAGTAAATCAGCCCCAGCATTTT.

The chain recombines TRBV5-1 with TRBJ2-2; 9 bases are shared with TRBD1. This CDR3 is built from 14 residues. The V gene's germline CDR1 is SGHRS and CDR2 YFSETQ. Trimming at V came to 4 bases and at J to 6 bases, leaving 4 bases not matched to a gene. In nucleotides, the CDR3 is TGCGCCAGCAGCGGGGACAGGGTGGCCGGGGAGCTGTTTTTT. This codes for CASSGDRVAGELFF. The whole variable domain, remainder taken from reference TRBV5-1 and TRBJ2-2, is KAGVTQTPRYLIKTRGQQVTLSCSPISGHRSVSWYQQTPGQGLQFLFEYFSETQRNKGNFPGRFSGRQFSNSRSEMNVSTLELGDSALYLCASSGDRVAGELFFGEGSRLTVL.

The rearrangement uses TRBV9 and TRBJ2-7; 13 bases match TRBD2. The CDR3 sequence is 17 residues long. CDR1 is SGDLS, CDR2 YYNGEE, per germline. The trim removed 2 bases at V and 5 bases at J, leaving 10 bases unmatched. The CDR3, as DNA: TGTGCCAGCAGCGTGCCCGAGACTAGCGGGAGGTCGGACGAGCAGTACTTC. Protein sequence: CASSVPETSGRSDEQYF. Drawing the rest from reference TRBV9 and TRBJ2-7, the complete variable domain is DSGVTQTPKHLITATGQRVTLRCSPRSGDLSVYWYQQSLDQGLQFLIQYYNGEERAKGNILERFSAQQFPDLHSELNLSSLELGDSALYFCASSVPETSGRSDEQYFGPGTRLTVT.

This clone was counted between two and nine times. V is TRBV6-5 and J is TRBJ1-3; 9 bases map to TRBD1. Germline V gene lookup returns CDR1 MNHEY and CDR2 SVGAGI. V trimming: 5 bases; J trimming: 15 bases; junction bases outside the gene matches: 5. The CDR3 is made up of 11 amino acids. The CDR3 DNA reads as TGTGCCAGCAGTCAGGGACAGGGAAAATATTTT. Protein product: CASSQGQGKYF.